The 26 T cell receptor beta chains below come from one sample, sequenced in a study of T cells in Graves' hyperthyroidism and ophthalmopathy. RNA transcripts served as the template for amplifying TCR beta CDR3 regions. HTBI primers were the set used in a first-round RT-PCR of the TCR CDR3. TCRdb itself ran the multiplex PCR reads through MiXCR, one entry per CDR3 protein. The sample carries hundreds of thousands of distinct CDR3 sequences, around 15% recorded once. Sequencing was done on a sample of blood. Receptors were obtained from a woman under 40 with Graves' hyperthyroidism.

This clonotype came up a few times. V gene TRBV7-2 combines with J gene TRBJ1-4; D perhaps matches TRBD1 (5 bases). V was pared by 1 base and J by 13 bases, with 19 bases between. The CDR3 runs 15 residues. Germline CDR1 SGHTA, CDR2 FQGNSA. CDR3 DNA: TGTGCCAGCAGCTTAGACCCGACAGCACCCGAGGGACTGTTTTTT. Amino acids: CASSLDPTAPEGLFF.

The V and J genes are TRBV6-1 and TRBJ2-3, with 8 bases lining up with TRBD2. This CDR3 contains 18 residues. Losses at the gene ends were 6 bases for V and 0 bases for J; bases not matched to a gene: 14. CDR1 MNHNS and CDR2 SASEGT come from the germline V gene. The CDR3 sequence: CASSYYSFSGRSTDTQYF. CDR3 nucleotides: TGTGCCAGCAGCTATTACTCCTTCAGCGGGAGAAGCACAGATACGCAGTATTTT.

This clonotype was counted a few times. Possible read error: a much larger clone is one base away. The V and J genes are TRBV7-2 and TRBJ2-1; D not certain. The CDR3 sequence is 14 residues long. CDR1 and CDR2 (germline): SGHTA, FQGNSA. The CDR3 region has the DNA TGTGCCAGCAGCTTCCACGGCTCCCTGGGTGAGCAGTGCTTC. Encoded protein: CASSFHGSLGEQCF.

Ten or more counts support this clonotype. The rearrangement joins TRBV28 to TRBJ2-1, with TRBD2 matching over 8 bases. Germline assignment: CDR1 MDHEN and CDR2 SYDVKM. The CDR3 has 14 amino acids. With V trimmed by 3 bases and J by 5 bases, 3 bases remained unmatched. The CDR3 coding sequence is TGTGCCAGCAGTTTCACTAGCGGAAACAATGAGCAGTTCTTC. Protein: CASSFTSGNNEQFF.

This clonotype has ten or more counts. The chain is built from TRBV7-8 and TRBJ1-4; D is possibly TRBD1 (5 bases). The CDR3 spans 15 residues. The germline gives CDR1 SGHVS, CDR2 FQNEAQ. The V gene lost 1 base and the J gene lost 6 bases, with 12 bases spanning the gap. The CDR3 sequence: CASSLVSGGDEKLFF. In nucleotides, the CDR3 is TGTGCCAGCAGCTTAGTCTCGGGAGGGGATGAAAAACTGTTTTTT. Full variable domain (remainder filled in from reference TRBV7-8 and TRBJ1-4): GAGVSQSPRYKVAKRGQDVALRCDPISGHVSLFWYQQALGQGPEFLTYFQNEAQLDKSGLPSDRFFAERPEGSVSTLKIQRTQQEDSAVYLCASSLVSGGDEKLFFGSGTQLSVL.

This clonotype appeared many times. The chain employs TRBV18 and TRBJ1-5, with unresolved D. This CDR3 is built from 14 residues. V lost 1 base to trimming and J lost 4 bases, with 8 bases between them. CDR1 KGHSH and CDR2 LQKENI come from the germline V gene. The CDR3 here is CASSPLAENQPQHF. CDR3 nucleotide sequence: TGTGCCAGCTCACCACTGGCAGAGAATCAGCCCCAGCATTTT.

V is TRBV28 and J is TRBJ1-5, with unresolved D. Germline CDR1 and CDR2: MDHEN and SYDVKM. The CDR3 covers 14 residues. V shed 6 bases and J shed 4 bases, with 13 bases lying between them. The CDR3 nucleotides are TGTGCCAGCAGCTACGGGCGAGGGAATCAGCCCCAGCATTTT. Protein product: CASSYGRGNQPQHF. The whole variable domain, remainder taken from reference TRBV28 and TRBJ1-5, is DVKVTQSSRYLVKRTGEKVFLECVQDMDHENMFWYRQDPGLGLRLIYFSYDVKMKEKGDIPEGYSVSREKKERFSLILESASTNQTSMYLCASSYGRGNQPQHFGDGTRLSIL.

This clonotype occurred many times. The rearrangement uses TRBV5-1 and TRBJ2-1; D may be TRBD2 (5 bases). The V end lost 4 bases, the J end lost 9 bases, and 23 bases lay between the germline ends. The CDR3 totals 16 residues. Germline CDR1 is SGHRS and CDR2 is YFSETQ. Here the CDR3 DNA reads TGCGCCAGCAGCGAGTCTTATGGCGGACCTGCGGGTGAGCAGTTCTTC. Translating it yields CASSESYGGPAGEQFF.

This clonotype has only a few counts. The V call is TRBV7-2, the J call TRBJ2-6, with D perhaps assigned TRBD1 or TRBD2 (6 bases each). Germline values: CDR1 SGHTA, CDR2 FQGNSA. This CDR3 comprises 14 residues. This chain's CDR3 is CARGGGSGANVLTF. The DNA of the CDR3 is TGTGCGAGAGGGGGAGGATCGGGGGCCAACGTCCTGACTTTC.

This clonotype was seen many times. The chain couples TRBV30 to TRBJ2-1; D possibly corresponds to TRBD1 (6 bases). CDR1 is GTSNPN, CDR2 SVGIG, per germline (reference sequence). The CDR3 extends over 11 amino acids. The ends were cut back, 2 bases at V and 10 bases at J, with 9 bases in the middle. In DNA, the CDR3 is TGTGCCTGGAGTCCCCAGGGGGAGCAGTTCTTC. Its translation: CAWSPQGEQFF.

The chain uses TRBV6-1 and TRBJ2-1, with D perhaps TRBD1 or TRBD2 (5 bases each). Per the germline V gene, CDR1 is MNHNS and CDR2 is SASEGT. This CDR3 contains 13 residues. V lost 4 bases to trimming and J lost 6 bases, with 10 bases between them. DNA of the CDR3: TGTGCCAGCAGTGCCCAAGGGACCAATGAGCAGTTCTTC. Translating it yields CASSAQGTNEQFF.

This clonotype was seen ten or more times. The V gene is TRBV10-3, the J gene TRBJ1-2; D call uncertain. The length of the CDR3 is 14 residues. Trimming stripped 3 bases from V and 6 bases from J, with 14 bases between. Germline CDR1 and CDR2: ENHRY and SYGVKD. The CDR3 DNA follows: TGTGCCATCAGTGAAAGGAGGAATTCTGATGGCTACACCTTC. Its translation is CAISERRNSDGYTF.

The V call is TRBV7-2, the J call TRBJ1-5; D is unresolved. Germline loops: CDR1 SGHTA, CDR2 FQGNSA. The CDR3 totals 13 residues. The ends were cut back, 7 bases at V and 3 bases at J, with 10 bases in the middle. The CDR3 coding sequence is TGTGCCAGCAACCTTCAGAACAATCAGCCCCAGCATTTT. Residues: CASNLQNNQPQHF.

As for this clonotype: A much larger clone lies one base from this, so it may be a read error. This chain uses TRBV28 with TRBJ2-4; a weak D match, TRBD2 (6 bases). In germline, CDR1 is MDHEN, CDR2 SYDVKM. This CDR3 region has 14 residues. Trimming cost V 3 bases and J 8 bases, with 14 bases left between them. The CDR3 here is CASSLGRERDIQYF. Here the CDR3 DNA reads TGTGCCAGCAGTTTGGGCAGGGAGCGGGACATTCAGTACTTC.

This clonotype was detected only a few times. The J gene is TRBJ2-5, the V gene TRBV4-2, with D hard to call. This CDR3 contains 13 residues. V lost 0 bases to trimming and J lost 4 bases, with 6 bases between them. Germline V gene sequence: CDR1 LGHNA, CDR2 YNFKEQ. The CDR3, as DNA: TGTGCCAGCAGCCAAGATTTGGCAGAGACCCAGTACTTC. The encoded protein is CASSQDLAETQYF.

This clonotype was detected many times. The rearrangement links TRBV27 to TRBJ1-1, with a possible D match to TRBD1 (5 bases). The CDR3 runs to 15 residues. Germline loops: CDR1 MNHEY, CDR2 SMNVEV (reference sequence). V was clipped by 4 bases and J by 8 bases, with 20 bases between them. The CDR3 coding sequence is TGTGCCAGCAGTTCCCCGGGACGGACGGTCTCAGAAGCTTTCTTT. Translated, it gives CASSSPGRTVSEAFF.

Only a few counts were recorded for this clonotype. CDR3 sequence: CAWSLAATYEQYF. The CDR3 nucleotides read TGTGCCTGGAGTTTAGCGGCCACCTACGAGCAGTACTTC. V and J are TRBV30 and TRBJ2-7, with a tentative D call TRBD2 (6 bases). Trimming stripped 2 bases from V and 2 bases from J, with 10 bases between. CDR3 length: 13 residues. Looked up from germline, CDR1 is GTSNPN and CDR2 is SVGIG (reference sequence).

There are a few counts of this clonotype. The chain has TRBV25-1 and TRBJ2-7; D unresolved. Germline assignment: CDR1 MGHDK and CDR2 SYGVNS. Trimming stripped 11 bases from V and 0 bases from J, with 8 bases between. The CDR3 loop spans 11 amino acids. The CDR3 DNA reads as TGTGCCCACGGCAACTCCTACGAGCAGTACTTC. This gives the protein CAHGNSYEQYF.

At least ten counts were recorded for this clonotype. The chain links TRBV28 to TRBJ2-1; TRBD1 might be the D (5 bases). CDR3 length equals 12 residues. Trimming removed 2 bases from V and 14 bases from J, with 13 bases in between. The V gene's germline CDR1 is MDHEN and CDR2 SYDVKM. The CDR3 DNA reads as TGTGCCAGCAGTTTAGGGCAGGGTAGTAAGTTCTTC. Translated: CASSLGQGSKFF.

At least ten counts were recorded for this clonotype. This sequence joins TRBV18 and TRBJ2-1; D is undetermined. Trimming took 2 bases from V and 3 from J, leaving 8 bases between them. Per germline, CDR1 KGHSH and CDR2 LQKENI. The CDR3 is made up of 14 amino acids. The DNA for the CDR3 is TGTGCCAGCTCACCATCCGGCGTCTACAATGAGCAGTTCTTC. This encodes CASSPSGVYNEQFF.

This clonotype was seen many times. The rearrangement uses TRBV10-3 and TRBJ2-5; no definite D call. Germline V CDR1 and CDR2: ENHRY, SYGVKD. V lost 3 bases to trimming and J lost 3 bases, with 8 bases between them. The CDR3 runs 13 residues. The CDR3 nucleotides are TGTGCCATCAGTGAAGAGGTAAAAGAGACCCAGTACTTC. As protein: CAISEEVKETQYF.

V is TRBV12-3 or TRBV12-4 and J is TRBJ1-1, with a possible D match to TRBD1 (5 bases). Trimming took off 6 bases at V and 4 bases at J, with 15 bases between the two ends. The CDR3 is 14 residues long. CDR3 protein: CASSLELRGTEAFF. The CDR3 bases are TGTGCCAGCAGCTTGGAGCTGAGGGGCACTGAAGCTTTCTTT.

CDR3 DNA sequence: TGTGCCAGCAGCGTAGGTGGGGCGCTGGGCACTGAAGCTTTCTTT. This translates into CASSVGGALGTEAFF. J is TRBJ1-1 and V is TRBV9, with TRBD1 as a possible D gene (5 bases). This CDR3 spans 15 amino acids. V lost 0 bases and J 4 bases, leaving 13 bases between the germline ends. Germline V gene lookup returns CDR1 SGDLS and CDR2 YYNGEE.

This clonotype has only a few counts. The chain employs TRBV30 and TRBJ2-3, with 7 bases matching TRBD1. This CDR3 has 13 amino acids. J was trimmed by 3 bases and V by 4 bases; bases with no gene match: 4. Germline assignment: CDR1 GTSNPN and CDR2 SVGIG (reference sequence). CDR3 residues: CAWNRGTTDTQYF. CDR3 sequence (DNA): TGTGCCTGGAACAGGGGAACGACAGATACGCAGTATTTT.

This clonotype appeared many times. The chain carries TRBV20-1 and TRBJ1-5; the D is unclear. Germline V gene data show CDR1 as DFQATT and CDR2 as SNEGSKA (reference sequence). The CDR3 has 14 residues. V lost 2 bases, J lost 1 base, and 9 bases lay in between. The chain's CDR3 is CSARTDMSNQPQHF. The CDR3 DNA is TGCAGTGCTAGAACCGACATGAGCAATCAGCCCCAGCATTTT.

This clonotype was recorded at least ten times. The CDR3 nucleotides read TGTGCCAGCAGTTTTGAGGGCCTAAGCACAGATACGCAGTATTTT. This gives the protein CASSFEGLSTDTQYF. V and J are TRBV28 and TRBJ2-3; tentatively, D is TRBD2 (5 bases). Germline-derived CDR1 and CDR2 are MDHEN and SYDVKM. The V and J ends lost 3 bases and 0 bases respectively, with 10 bases between them. The CDR3 runs 15 residues. The whole variable domain, filled in from reference TRBV28 and TRBJ2-3, reads DVKVTQSSRYLVKRTGEKVFLECVQDMDHENMFWYRQDPGLGLRLIYFSYDVKMKEKGDIPEGYSVSREKKERFSLILESASTNQTSMYLCASSFEGLSTDTQYFGPGTRLTVL.